These 29 T cell receptor beta chains originate from one sample sequenced in a study of spatial heterogeneity in lung cancer (dated by TCRdb to the late 2010s). Receptor amplification or capture employed 5' RACE. The sample was run on a NextSeq 500. The public sequencing data were trimmed at Q25 with fastp and processed into clonotypes with MiXCR by TCRdb, which kept only in-frame beta chains. Each entry is one CDR3 protein sequence, shown with its most common DNA and genes. Across this sample there are roughly 80,000 distinct CDR3 sequences, with around 7.3% seen only once. The leading ten clones occupy 6.8% of the sample. What the time point label conveys for this sample: sample taken at primary tumor resection. The starting material was PBMCs, obtained at surgery. The source is a male donor with early-stage non-small cell lung cancer.

In this sample, this clonotype turned up many times. The gene calls are TRBV12-3 or TRBV12-4 and TRBJ2-1; possibly TRBD1 or TRBD2 for D (5 bases each). This CDR3 has 14 amino acids. V shed 6 bases and J shed 3 bases, with 12 bases lying between them. CDR3 amino acids: CASSPWDRYNEQFF. The CDR3, as DNA: TGTGCCAGCAGCCCTTGGGACCGCTACAATGAGCAGTTCTTC.

J is TRBJ2-2 and V is TRBV5-4; the D gene is possibly TRBD1 (6 bases). V dropped 3 bases and J dropped 6 bases, with 15 bases sitting between them. Germline V gives CDR1 SGHNT, CDR2 YYREEE (reference sequence). The CDR3 contains 15 residues. CDR3 amino acids: CASSWTDRIPGELFF. In nucleotides, the CDR3 is TGTGCCAGCAGCTGGACAGACAGGATTCCCGGGGAGCTGTTTTTT.

In regard to this clonotype: This may be a read error, as it is one base from a much larger clone. The V gene is TRBV20-1, the J gene TRBJ1-1, with D tentatively TRBD1 (5 bases). This CDR3 comprises 15 residues. Trimming pared 0 bases from V and 1 base from J, leaving 12 bases between. The germline gives CDR1 DFQATT, CDR2 SNEGSKA (reference sequence). The CDR3 DNA follows: TGCAGTGCTAGAGATCGTAAGGGGCAGAACACTGAAGCTTTCTTT. It codes for CSARDRKGQNTEAFF.

The chain carries TRBV9 and TRBJ2-5; 7 bases map to TRBD1. The CDR3 has 16 residues. The germline V gene has CDR1 SGDLS and CDR2 YYNGEE. V shed 0 bases, J shed 2 bases, and the junction held 7 bases outside the gene matches. This chain's CDR3 is CASSVGQGSSQETQYF. DNA for the CDR3: TGTGCCAGCAGCGTAGGACAGGGTTCCTCTCAAGAGACCCAGTACTTC.

This clonotype was counted a few times. The chain employs TRBV5-1 and TRBJ2-1; 7 nucleotides match TRBD2. V trimming: 2 bases; J trimming: 5 bases; junction bases outside the gene matches: 7. Germline loops: CDR1 SGHRS, CDR2 YFSETQ. The CDR3 contains 15 residues. As DNA, the CDR3 is TGCGCCAGCAGCTTAGGCGGGAGTCTCAACAATGAGCAGTTCTTC. Amino acids: CASSLGGSLNNEQFF.

The V and J genes are TRBV6-6 and TRBJ1-5; TRBD1 agrees at 9 bases. The junction had 8 bases not matched to a gene; V was cut back by 7 bases and J by 1 base. The CDR3 contains 16 residues. The germline V gene encodes CDR1 MNHNY and CDR2 SVGAGI (reference sequence). The CDR3 region is CASTDTGGLSNQPQHF. The CDR3 DNA reads as TGTGCCAGCACTGATACAGGGGGCCTAAGCAATCAGCCCCAGCATTTT.

This clonotype was seen many times. The rearrangement joins TRBV30 to TRBJ1-1; 7 bases match TRBD1. CDR3 size: 12 residues. In germline, CDR1 is GTSNPN, CDR2 SVGIG (reference sequence). CDR3 amino acids: CANQGGLTEAFF. For the CDR3, the DNA is TGTGCTAACCAGGGGGGTTTGACTGAAGCTTTCTTT.

There are a few counts of this clonotype. The chain combines TRBV18 with TRBJ2-3; no reliable D call. The V gene's germline CDR1 is KGHSH and CDR2 LQKENI. The CDR3 is 13 residues long. V lost 5 bases and J lost 2, with 8 bases in between. Here the CDR3 reads CASSTLSTDTQYF. Here the CDR3 DNA reads TGTGCCAGCTCAACTCTCTCCACAGATACGCAGTATTTT.

This clonotype was seen repeatedly, ten times or more. The chain uses TRBV11-2 and TRBJ2-1, with unresolved D. The CDR3 covers 12 residues. Germline loops: CDR1 SGHAT, CDR2 FQNNGV. With 1 base removed from V and 7 bases from J, the gap between germline ends came to 5 bases. CDR3 sequence (DNA): TGTGCCAGCAGCTTAGTTCTTAATGAGCAGTTCTTC. Translating gives CASSLVLNEQFF.

V usage is TRBV7-9 and J usage is TRBJ2-7; unclear D gene. The CDR3 spans 15 residues. Trimming stripped 4 bases from V and 2 bases from J, with 15 bases between. Per germline, CDR1 SEHNR and CDR2 FQNEAQ (reference sequence). CDR3 nucleotides: TGTGCCAGCAGCTGGCGGAATGGGTTGGCCTACGAGCAGTACTTC. Encoded protein: CASSWRNGLAYEQYF.

This clonotype was seen many times. V usage is TRBV20-1 and J usage is TRBJ2-1; D may correspond to TRBD1 or TRBD2 (6 bases each). The germline V gene has CDR1 DFQATT and CDR2 SNEGSKA (reference sequence). V lost 2 bases, J lost 8 bases, and 7 bases lay in between. The CDR3 spans 11 residues. Written as DNA, the CDR3 is TGCAGTGCTAGAAGGGGGGATGAGCAGTTCTTC. It codes for CSARRGDEQFF.

In its sample, this clonotype was seen many times. The J gene is TRBJ2-7, the V gene TRBV20-1, with TRBD2 as a possible D gene (6 bases). V lost 3 bases, J lost 2 bases, and 11 bases lay in between. In germline, CDR1 is DFQATT, CDR2 SNEGSKA (reference sequence). This CDR3 is built from 13 residues. Here the CDR3 DNA reads TGCAGTGCTAGGCCTAGCGACGCCTACGAGCAGTACTTC. This gives the protein CSARPSDAYEQYF.

This clonotype has a count of ten or more. The chain joins TRBV9 to TRBJ2-5; D is possibly TRBD2 (7 bases). Germline values: CDR1 SGDLS, CDR2 YYNGEE. The germline V and J ends were trimmed by 4 bases and 5 bases, with 21 bases remaining between them. The CDR3 has 16 residues. CDR3 sequence reads: CASSPRGGGAAETQYF. The CDR3 nucleotides read TGTGCCAGCAGCCCCCGGGGAGGGGGGGCAGCCGAGACCCAGTACTTC.

Only a few counts were recorded for this clonotype. The rearrangement uses TRBV7-8 and TRBJ2-5; the D gene is possibly TRBD1 (5 bases). Germline V gene lookup returns CDR1 SGHVS and CDR2 FQNEAQ. The CDR3 has 14 amino acids. Trimming cost V 5 bases and J 2 bases, with 12 bases left between them. Here the CDR3 reads CASSIRQIQETQYF. CDR3 sequence (DNA): TGTGCCAGCAGCATCCGACAGATTCAAGAGACCCAGTACTTC.

This clonotype appeared a few times. The chain employs TRBV12-3 or TRBV12-4 and TRBJ2-1, with 9 bases lining up with TRBD2. The V segment lost 7 bases and the J segment 13 bases; nucleotides outside the gene matches: 14. CDR3 size: 14 residues. CDR3 loop: CASTPGWSGRRQFF. CDR3 DNA: TGTGCCAGCACCCCCGGGTGGAGCGGGAGGAGACAGTTCTTC.

The sample holds many counts of this clonotype. The chain uses TRBV20-1 and TRBJ2-1; D may be TRBD1 (5 bases). V lost 3 bases and J 9 bases, leaving 15 bases between the germline ends. The CDR3 loop spans 13 amino acids. The germline V gene encodes CDR1 DFQATT and CDR2 SNEGSKA (reference sequence). The CDR3 DNA reads TGCAGTGCTAGTAAGGGGCTACCGGGTGAGCAGTTCTTC. Translated: CSASKGLPGEQFF.

This clonotype was counted between two and nine times. The V and J genes are TRBV24-1 and TRBJ2-1; D not certain. Germline V gene lookup returns CDR1 KGHDR and CDR2 SFDVKD. The CDR3 covers 13 residues. The V end lost 0 bases, the J end lost 12 bases, and 11 bases lay between the germline ends. This CDR3 is CATSDLQGPGQFF. DNA of the CDR3: TGTGCCACCAGTGATTTGCAAGGCCCTGGGCAGTTCTTC.

V and J are TRBV5-1 and TRBJ2-3, with D unresolved. CDR3 length equals 16 residues. Germline CDR1 is SGHRS and CDR2 is YFSETQ. The V gene lost 0 bases and the J gene lost 6 bases, with 17 bases spanning the gap. The CDR3 here is CASSLGALGSSDTQYF. Here the CDR3 DNA reads TGCGCCAGCAGCTTGGGTGCGCTTGGGTCTTCCGATACGCAGTATTTT.

This clonotype appeared many times. The chain joins TRBV9 to TRBJ1-1; D remains ambiguous. Germline values: CDR1 SGDLS, CDR2 YYNGEE. The CDR3 covers 13 residues. Trimming stripped 4 bases from V and 0 bases from J, with 7 bases between. The CDR3 is CASSPELNTEAFF. The CDR3 nucleotides read TGTGCCAGCAGCCCTGAATTGAACACTGAAGCTTTCTTT.

At least ten counts were recorded for this clonotype. The rearrangement uses TRBV11-2 and TRBJ1-5; D remains unclear. The CDR3 runs to 15 residues. CDR1 SGHAT and CDR2 FQNNGV come from the germline V gene. V was cut by 5 bases and J by 3 bases, with 14 bases left in between. This CDR3 is CASSPDGSDNQPQHF. In nucleotides, the CDR3 is TGTGCCAGCAGCCCGGACGGGTCCGACAATCAGCCCCAGCATTTT.

This clonotype was counted only a few times. The gene calls are TRBV6-5 and TRBJ2-1; 11 bases agree with TRBD2. The trim removed 5 bases at V and 5 bases at J, leaving 5 bases unmatched. Germline V CDR1 and CDR2: MNHEY, SVGAGI. The CDR3 runs to 15 residues. The CDR3 sequence is CASSVGTSGHNEQFF. For the CDR3, the DNA is TGTGCCAGCAGTGTGGGGACTAGCGGACACAATGAGCAGTTCTTC.

This clonotype was detected a few times. The chain carries TRBV24-1 and TRBJ2-1, with 14 bases matching TRBD2. Trimming took 9 bases from V and 7 from J; bases not matched to a gene: 4. CDR3 size: 14 residues. CDR1 and CDR2 (germline): KGHDR, SFDVKD. Here the CDR3 reads CATSGLAGVNEQFF. The CDR3, as DNA: TGTGCCACCTCGGGACTAGCGGGAGTAAATGAGCAGTTCTTC.

This clonotype was counted only a few times. The rearrangement uses TRBV7-2 and TRBJ1-2; no clear D. The CDR3 spans 13 residues. Germline V gene data show CDR1 as SGHTA and CDR2 as FQGNSA. The ends were cut back, 2 bases at V and 10 bases at J, with 14 bases in the middle. CDR3 bases: TGTGCCAGCAGCTTAACAGAGCTACAAACCTACACCTTC. This codes for CASSLTELQTYTF.

The sample holds many counts of this clonotype. J is TRBJ2-7 and V is TRBV7-2; possibly TRBD1 for D (6 bases). The CDR3 loop spans 19 amino acids. Per germline, CDR1 SGHTA and CDR2 FQGNSA. Trimming removed 3 bases from V and 0 bases from J, with 24 bases in between. CDR3 amino acids: CASSLSRSGQQLSSYEQYF. The CDR3 DNA follows: TGTGCCAGCAGCTTGTCTCGGAGTGGACAGCAACTTAGCTCCTACGAGCAGTACTTC.

This clonotype has at least ten counts. This chain connects TRBV20-1 to TRBJ1-2, with a weak D call TRBD1 (5 bases). Germline CDR1 reads DFQATT; CDR2 reads SNEGSKA (reference sequence). Trimming pared 0 bases from V and 3 bases from J, leaving 11 bases between. CDR3 size: 14 residues. The CDR3 coding sequence is TGCAGTGCTAGAGATTCCGACAGATACTATGGCTACACCTTC. Residues: CSARDSDRYYGYTF.

This clonotype was picked up a small number of times. This chain joins TRBV20-1 and TRBJ2-7; 12 bases align to TRBD2. CDR3 length: 14 amino acids. Germline CDR1 reads DFQATT; CDR2 reads SNEGSKA (reference sequence). J was trimmed by 5 bases and V by 6 bases; bases with no gene match: 8. CDR3 in DNA: TGCAGTGCCATGACTAGCGGGAGCCTCAACGAGCAGTACTTC. It translates to CSAMTSGSLNEQYF.

Only a few counts were recorded for this clonotype. V gene TRBV12-3 or TRBV12-4 combines with J gene TRBJ1-1; TRBD1 matches 7 bases. V lost 6 bases and J lost 3; bases outside the gene matches: 7. The CDR3 is 14 residues long. This chain's CDR3 is CASSPKGADTEAFF. The CDR3 DNA reads TGTGCCAGCAGCCCAAAGGGGGCGGACACTGAAGCTTTCTTT.

This clonotype was found a few times. The chain couples TRBV11-2 to TRBJ2-5; D not certain. The CDR3 has 16 amino acids. With 0 bases removed from V and 4 bases from J, the gap between germline ends came to 15 bases. The germline gives CDR1 SGHAT, CDR2 FQNNGV. The CDR3 sequence is CASSLDGGARRETQYF. As DNA, the CDR3 is TGTGCCAGCAGCTTAGATGGCGGCGCCCGACGAGAGACCCAGTACTTC. The full variable domain, its missing parts supplied by reference TRBV11-2 and TRBJ2-5, is EAGVAQSPRYKIIEKRQSVAFWCNPISGHATLYWYQQILGQGPKLLIQFQNNGVVDDSQLPKDRFSAERLKGVDSTLKIQPAKLEDSAVYLCASSLDGGARRETQYFGPGTRLLVL.

This clonotype was recorded at least ten times. The chain has TRBV29-1 and TRBJ2-1; TRBD1 is a possible D gene (6 bases). Trimming removed 0 bases at V and 13 bases at J, with 13 bases between. Per the germline V gene, CDR1 is SQVTM and CDR2 is ANQGSEA. The CDR3 length is 12 residues. The CDR3 spells CSVEDRGGSQFF. CDR3 in DNA: TGCAGCGTTGAAGATCGAGGGGGATCTCAGTTCTTC.